This TCR beta chain was recovered during a study of CD8 T cells in ankylosing spondylitis. Study-wide points: Those disease-linked clones were CD8+; they were also relatively rare in peripheral blood. One TCR beta motif, made up of roughly eight highly homologous variants, appeared characteristic of ankylosing spondylitis blood. Reported data indicate significant enrichment of disease-linked clones within matched ankylosing spondylitis synovial fluid.

MiXCR was run by TCRdb on the 5' RACE reads, yielding one entry per CDR3 protein. The sample records about 160,000 distinct CDR3 sequences, about 17% being singletons. This clonotype was counted at least ten times. The antigen is not known. The CDR3 runs 14 residues. V dropped 3 bases and J dropped 2 bases, with 7 bases sitting between them. The receptor's source is a male donor with ankylosing spondylitis or in good health (not recorded which). The V gene is TRBV12-3 or TRBV12-4, the J gene TRBJ1-4; D call uncertain. The sample taken for sequencing was blood, either unsorted or a sorted T cell fraction (not recorded which). The DNA of the CDR3 is TGTGCCAGCAGTTTTCTAGGGACTAATGAAAAACTGTTTTTT. Protein sequence: CASSFLGTNEKLFF.